This T cell receptor beta chain was obtained from a study of blood T cell repertoires in COVID-19. Study-level information: The United States, Italy and Spain supplied acute and convalescent COVID-19 samples. Nucleic acid was either cDNA or gDNA, and it came from T cells, B-cell-depleted T cells, or PBMCs.

This table comes from immunoSEQ multiplex PCR, and its TCRdb copy is limited to in-frame clones, with some not included. The sample records over 95,000 clones, more than 65% being singletons. V was trimmed by 3 bases and J by 0 bases, leaving 6 bases between them. Per germline, CDR1 SGDLS and CDR2 YYNGEE. CDR3 size: 13 residues. The chain links TRBV9 to TRBJ1-1; D gene uncertain. The receptor was derived from a man over 45 with acute or convalescent COVID-19. Sequencing used peripheral blood. CDR3 residues: CASSEHMNTEAFF. The CDR3 DNA is TGTGCCAGCAGCGAGCATATGAACACTGAAGCTTTCTTT.